Listed below are T cell receptor beta chains from one sample, sequenced in a study of CD8 T cells in Susac syndrome. TCRdb ran MiXCR on the immunoSEQ multiplex PCR reads and lists one entry per CDR3 protein. This table has about 210,000 distinct CDR3 sequences, 85% to 95% appearing once. The sequencing input was CD4+ T cells from PBMCs. The receptors here all came from a human donor in good health. Both conserved end residues are part of each CDR3. The order of the fields is D gene, clone size, V gene, J gene, CDR3 DNA, CDR3 protein. A D gene is named only where the DNA matches it firmly. Size tells how often a clone was seen (once, few, many) or the class of an expanded clone, and some rows leave it out.

.	.	TRBV12-3/TRBV12-4	TRBJ2-1	TGTGCCAGCACCCAAGGGGAGTTCAATGAGCAGTTCTTC	CASTQGEFNEQFF
.	.	TRBV6-2/TRBV6-3	TRBJ1-1	TGTGCCAGCACCACGGGTCTCAGGAACACTGAAGCTTTCTTT	CASTTGLRNTEAFF
.	.	TRBV7-9	TRBJ2-1	TGTGCCAGCAGCTTAACAGAGGATGAGCAGTTCTTC	CASSLTEDEQFF
TRBD1	.	TRBV5-1	TRBJ1-1	TGCGCCAGCAGCTTGGTACAGGGGAATACTGAAGCTTTCTTT	CASSLVQGNTEAFF
TRBD2	.	TRBV4-1	TRBJ2-7	TGCGCCAGCAGCCAAGTTGAGCGGGGGGGAGCCTACCGTTACGTGCAGTACTTC	CASSQVERGGAYRYVQYF
.	.	TRBV4-1	TRBJ2-1	TGCGCCAGCAGCCCCGAACGGAGCGCACACAATGAGCAGTTCTTC	CASSPERSAHNEQFF
TRBD1	.	TRBV20-1	TRBJ1-5	TGCAGTGCTATACGGGGGACAGGGCCCGAACAGCCCCAGCATTTT	CSAIRGTGPEQPQHF
TRBD1	.	TRBV9	TRBJ2-3	TGTGCCAGCCAACAGGGGAGTAGCACAGATACGCAGTATTTT	CASQQGSSTDTQYF
.	.	TRBV20-1	TRBJ1-5	TGCAGTGCTAGAGATTATACAGGGCTCCAGCCCCAGCATTTT	CSARDYTGLQPQHF
.	.	TRBV3-1	TRBJ2-7	TGTGCCAGCAGCCAAGATTTCAGCTACGAGCAGTACTTC	CASSQDFSYEQYF
.	few	TRBV6-1	TRBJ1-5	TGTGCCAGCATGAGCAATCAGCCCCAGCATTTT	CASMSNQPQHF
.	.	TRBV20-1	TRBJ2-1	TGCAGTGCTAGAGAGACGTACAGCTCCTACAATGAGCAGTTCTTC	CSARETYSSYNEQFF
.	.	TRBV20-1	TRBJ2-4	TGCAGTGCCTTGAGAGGACCGGGGAACGTTCAGTACTTC	CSALRGPGNVQYF
TRBD2	.	TRBV18	TRBJ2-1	TGTGCCAGCTCGTCTTTAGCGGGGAAACAGTTCTTC	CASSSLAGKQFF
.	.	TRBV20-1	TRBJ2-1	TGCAGTGCTACGAGCAACCCAGCCTACAATGAGCAGTTCTTC	CSATSNPAYNEQFF
TRBD1	.	TRBV30	TRBJ2-5	TGTGCCTGGAGTGTAAGGGGACAGTCCGACGAGACCCAGTACTTC	CAWSVRGQSDETQYF
.	.	TRBV6-6	TRBJ1-2	TGTGCCAGCAGCTTAAACATCGGCTACACCTTC	CASSLNIGYTF
.	.	TRBV4-3	TRBJ1-2	TGCGCCAGCAGCCAAGATCTGGGGGCCCTGGGCGGAGAAGGCTACACCTTC	CASSQDLGALGGEGYTF
.	once	TRBV20-1	TRBJ1-1	TGCAGTGCTAGGGGGGGCCCTTGGCCCACTGAAGCTTTCTTT	CSARGGPWPTEAFF
TRBD2	.	TRBV29-1	TRBJ2-5	TGCAGCGCGAAGCCGGGACTAGGGAACCAAGAGACCCAGTACTTC	CSAKPGLGNQETQYF
.	.	TRBV20-1	TRBJ1-4	TGCAGTGCTGGGGGACACAGACTGTTTTTT	CSAGGHRLFF
.	.	TRBV11-2	TRBJ2-4	TGTGCCAGCAGCTTAGGACCCTCTCAAAACATTCAGTACTTC	CASSLGPSQNIQYF
.	.	TRBV2	TRBJ1-1	TGTGCCAGCAAGGGTGAAGCTTTCTTT	CASKGEAFF